This T cell receptor beta chain came from a study of long-term antiretroviral therapy in people with HIV. The run of the v3.0 immunoSEQ assay was at survey level. TCRdb keeps only in-frame clones here, not all; method: immunoSEQ multiplex PCR. The sample records some 16,000 clones, 70% to 90% being singletons. With 4 bases removed from V and 5 bases from J, the gap between germline ends came to 13 bases. From germline, CDR1 is SQVTM and CDR2 ANQGSEA. The length of the CDR3 is 13 residues. Sequencing was performed on unsorted PBMCs, taken 0.5 years after starting antiretroviral therapy. The chain links TRBV29-1 to TRBJ2-3; D may be TRBD1 (5 bases). This receptor was identified in a woman between 40 and 55 years old with HIV. Here the CDR3 reads CSVGAGRGDTQYF. CDR3 in DNA: TGCAGCGTTGGCGCAGGGCGCGGAGATACGCAGTATTTT.